A selection of T cell receptor beta chains follows, all from one sample in a study of immune heterogeneity within non-small cell lung tumors. In TCRdb, the multiplex PCR reads were re-called with MiXCR into one record per CDR3 protein. The data hold about 2,500 distinct CDR3 sequences, with 20% to 25% observed a single time. Material for sequencing was lung tumor tissue. The receptor source for this set is a man aged 35-49 years with non-small cell lung cancer. The CDR3 runs from the conserved cysteine through the conserved F or W. A D gene is named only where the DNA matches it firmly. Clone size is stated in some rows and not others, as once, few, many or a class when expanded.

D gene: TRBD1
V gene: TRBV6-5
clone size: medium-sized
J gene: TRBJ1-2
CDR3 DNA: TGTGCCAGCAGTTACTCGCAGGGGGGTCGCTGGGGCTATGGCTACACCTTC
CDR3 protein: CASSYSQGGRWGYGYTF

D gene: .
V gene: TRBV6-4
clone size: .
J gene: TRBJ1-2
CDR3 DNA: TGTGCCAGCAGCCCGTCTCCCGGCAACTATGGCTACACCTTC
CDR3 protein: CASSPSPGNYGYTF

D gene: .
V gene: TRBV28
clone size: medium-sized
J gene: TRBJ2-5
CDR3 DNA: TGTGCCAGCAGTTTAAACGCACGGGGGCAAGAGACCCAGTACTTC
CDR3 protein: CASSLNARGQETQYF

D gene: .
V gene: TRBV28
clone size: .
J gene: TRBJ1-4
CDR3 DNA: TGTGCCAGCAGTTTATATTCGTGGCAGTTAAATGAAAAACTGTTTTTT
CDR3 protein: CASSLYSWQLNEKLFF

D gene: .
V gene: TRBV7-9
clone size: medium-sized
J gene: TRBJ1-1
CDR3 DNA: TGTGCCAGCAGCAGTAAAACAGAAAACACTGAAGCTTTCTTT
CDR3 protein: CASSSKTENTEAFF

D gene: .
V gene: TRBV6-1
clone size: once
J gene: TRBJ2-3
CDR3 DNA: TGTGACAGCAGGGGCTGGGGGGACCGGACAGATACGCAGTATTTT
CDR3 protein: CDSRGWGDRTDTQYF

D gene: TRBD2
V gene: TRBV6-2/TRBV6-3
clone size: medium-sized
J gene: TRBJ2-4
CDR3 DNA: TGTGCCAGCAGTTACTCAGGCCCTAGCGGAGTGTCCTTC
CDR3 protein: CASSYSGPSGVSF

D gene: .
V gene: TRBV15
clone size: medium-sized
J gene: TRBJ1-5
CDR3 DNA: TGTGCCACCAGACCTGGACAATTACCTAATCAGCCCCAGCATTTT
CDR3 protein: CATRPGQLPNQPQHF

D gene: TRBD2
V gene: TRBV20-1
clone size: medium-sized
J gene: TRBJ2-5
CDR3 DNA: TGCAGTGCTGAGGAACTAGCGGGAACTTGGGAGACCCAGTACTTC
CDR3 protein: CSAEELAGTWETQYF

D gene: TRBD2
V gene: TRBV18
clone size: medium-sized
J gene: TRBJ2-3
CDR3 DNA: TGTGCCAGCTCAGAGCCGTTAGCGGGCGGTACAGATACGCAGTATTTT
CDR3 protein: CASSEPLAGGTDTQYF

D gene: .
V gene: TRBV7-2
clone size: medium-sized
J gene: TRBJ2-5
CDR3 DNA: TGTGCCAGCAGCCGCCGGGGTGAGGGGACGGAGACCCAGTACTTC
CDR3 protein: CASSRRGEGTETQYF